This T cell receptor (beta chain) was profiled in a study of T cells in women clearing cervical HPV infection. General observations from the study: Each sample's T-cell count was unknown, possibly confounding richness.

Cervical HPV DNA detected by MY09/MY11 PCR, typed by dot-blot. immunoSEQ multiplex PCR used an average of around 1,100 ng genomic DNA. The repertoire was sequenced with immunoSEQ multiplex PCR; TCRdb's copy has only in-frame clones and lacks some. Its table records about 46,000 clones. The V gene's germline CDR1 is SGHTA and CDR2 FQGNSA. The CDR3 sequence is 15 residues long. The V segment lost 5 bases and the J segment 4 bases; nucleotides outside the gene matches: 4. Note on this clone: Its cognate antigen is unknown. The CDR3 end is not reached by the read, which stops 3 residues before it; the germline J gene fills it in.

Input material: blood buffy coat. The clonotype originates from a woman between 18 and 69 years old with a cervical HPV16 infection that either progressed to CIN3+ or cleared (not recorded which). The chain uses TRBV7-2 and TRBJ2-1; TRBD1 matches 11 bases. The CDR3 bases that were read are TGTGCCAGCAGCCCGGACAGGGGGCATTACAATGAG. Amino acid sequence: CASSPDRGHYNE. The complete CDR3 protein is CASSPDRGHYNEQFF.